This T cell receptor (beta chain) was recovered during a study of blood T cells in healthy people across ages. The authors isolated at least 6.5 million PBMCs per sample. In this sample, this clonotype turned up a few times. CDR1 and CDR2 (germline): MDHEN, SYDVKM. The CDR3 totals 15 residues. V shed 6 bases and J 1 base; nucleotides not matched to a gene: 7. The use of a sample-barcoded 5' primer and a J-beta primer mix characterized a second PCR of roughly 6 to 12 cycles. TCRdb processed the 5' RACE reads anew with MiXCR; each CDR3 protein has one entry. This sample has roughly 1,700,000 distinct CDR3 sequences; 25% to 30% occur once, and the top ten carry more than 6%.

The V gene is TRBV28, the J gene TRBJ2-7; the match to TRBD2 covers 9 bases. Sequencing was carried out using blood. The sequence was collected from a woman aged 25 to 39 in good health. This CDR3 reads CASSLLLAGSYEQYF. DNA of the CDR3: TGTGCCAGCAGCCTACTGCTAGCGGGGTCCTACGAGCAGTACTTC.